Each of the 29 T cell receptor beta chains below was sequenced from the same sample in a study of blood T cell repertoires in COVID-19. Sequencing used immunoSEQ multiplex PCR; TCRdb keeps in-frame clones, though not all of them. Of 40,000 or so clones detected, about 81% appear once; the ten largest clones hold over 30%. Material for sequencing was peripheral blood. Receptors originate from a middle-aged man with active or convalescent COVID-19.

The chain uses TRBV18 and TRBJ1-1, with unresolved D. CDR1 and CDR2 from the germline V gene are KGHSH and LQKENI. This CDR3 contains 13 residues. Deletions cut 3 bases from V and 7 bases from J, with 12 bases between. The CDR3 loop is CASSPNTESEAFF. The CDR3 DNA sequence: TGTGCCAGCTCACCTAACACAGAGAGTGAAGCTTTCTTT.

There are a few counts of this clone. The chain carries TRBV30 and TRBJ1-1; D gene ambiguous. There are 13 residues in the CDR3. Per the germline V gene, CDR1 is GTSNPN and CDR2 is SVGIG (reference sequence). V was trimmed by 0 bases and J by 1 base, leaving 6 bases between them. The CDR3 bases are TGTGCCTGGAGTGTAGCCAAGAACACTGAAGCTTTCTTT. It codes for CAWSVAKNTEAFF.

The chain combines TRBV14 with TRBJ1-2; D uncertain. V was cut by 1 base and J by 3 bases, with 9 bases left in between. This CDR3 has 14 residues. Germline V gene sequence: CDR1 SGHDN, CDR2 FVKESK. CDR3 loop: CASSQAPSDYGYTF. Written as DNA, the CDR3 is TGTGCCAGCAGCCAAGCCCCGAGTGACTATGGCTACACCTTC.

The chain is built from TRBV7-2 and TRBJ1-5; 7 nucleotides agree with TRBD1. The V gene end was trimmed by 0 bases and the J gene end by 7 bases; junction bases not matched to a gene: 0. Germline values: CDR1 SGHTA, CDR2 FQGNSA. The CDR3 length is 13 residues. The CDR3 nucleotides are TGTGCCAGCAGCTTAGCAGGGGGCCAGCCCCAGCATTTT. Encoded protein: CASSLAGGQPQHF.

The chain has TRBV5-6 and TRBJ1-2, with 12 nucleotides matching TRBD1. The length of the CDR3 is 14 residues. Germline values: CDR1 SGHDT, CDR2 YYEEEE. With V trimmed by 3 bases and J by 8 bases, 5 bases remained unmatched. CDR3 DNA: TGTGCCAGCAGCTCCAGAGGGACAGGGGGCGGCTACACCTTC. Translating gives CASSSRGTGGGYTF.

The chain has TRBV2 and TRBJ1-6, with 10 nucleotides matching TRBD1. V was clipped by 7 bases and J by 7 bases; unmatched bases: 4. Germline V gene sequence: CDR1 SNHLY, CDR2 FYNNEI. The CDR3 contains 14 residues. For the CDR3, the DNA is TGTGCCAGCACCGTGACAGGGGGCAATTCACCCCTCCACTTT. Protein product: CASTVTGGNSPLHF.

A few counts support this clone. CDR3 coding DNA: TGTGCCAGCAGCTTGTTTGTTATCGAGACCCAGTACTTC. Protein: CASSLFVIETQYF. The genes are TRBV5-5 and TRBJ2-5; D call uncertain. Between the trimmed V and J ends, which lost 1 base and 5 bases, there was a span of 9 bases. Per the germline V gene, CDR1 is SGHKS and CDR2 is YYEKEE (reference sequence). This CDR3 spans 13 amino acids.

The chain links TRBV2 to TRBJ2-5; TRBD2 is a possible D gene (6 bases). V lost 6 bases and J lost 5, with 10 bases in between. Per the germline V gene, CDR1 is SNHLY and CDR2 is FYNNEI. The CDR3 covers 12 residues. CDR3 protein: CASRGGGETQYF. CDR3 sequence (DNA): TGTGCCAGCAGGGGAGGCGGGGAGACCCAGTACTTC.

This chain uses TRBV7-8 with TRBJ1-6; 12 bases line up with TRBD1. This CDR3 is 16 amino acids long. Germline trimming cut 5 bases from V and 7 bases from J; bases unmatched to any gene: 6. Germline V gene data show CDR1 as SGHVS and CDR2 as FQNEAQ. CDR3 nucleotide sequence: TGTGCCAGCAGCGCTGGGACAGGGGGCGTGAATTCACCCCTCCACTTT. It specifies CASSAGTGGVNSPLHF.

The rearrangement uses TRBV19 and TRBJ1-4, with 7 positions matching TRBD1. The J segment lost 8 bases and the V segment lost 6 bases, leaving 6 bases of the junction unmatched. CDR3 length equals 13 residues. Germline CDR1 reads LNHDA; CDR2 reads SQIVND (reference sequence). The DNA for the CDR3 is TGTGCCAGTAGGGGACAGCAGGGAGAAAAACTGTTTTTT. It codes for CASRGQQGEKLFF.

The V gene is TRBV12-5, the J gene TRBJ2-5, with TRBD2 matching over 8 bases. V trimming: 3 bases; J trimming: 5 bases; junction bases outside the gene matches: 2. Germline V gene sequence: CDR1 LGHNT, CDR2 FRNRAP. The CDR3 is 13 amino acids. Here the CDR3 DNA reads TGTGCTAGTGGTTTAAGACTAGCGGAGACCCAGTACTTC. It encodes CASGLRLAETQYF.

The CDR3 is CASEDRDYEQYF. The CDR3 DNA follows: TGTGCCAGTGAGGACAGGGACTACGAGCAGTACTTC. The chain carries TRBV19 and TRBJ2-7; 8 positions match TRBD1. The germline gives CDR1 LNHDA, CDR2 SQIVND (reference sequence). V shed 8 bases, J shed 3 bases, and the junction held 3 bases outside the gene matches. The CDR3 has 12 amino acids. The whole variable domain, remainder taken from reference TRBV19 and TRBJ2-7, is DGGITQSPKYLFRKEGQNVTLSCEQNLNHDAMYWYRQDPGQGLRLIYYSQIVNDFQKGDIAEGYSVSREKKESFPLTVTSAQKNPTAFYLCASEDRDYEQYFGPGTRLTVT.

The rearrangement joins TRBV7-7 to TRBJ2-5; 11 positions agree with TRBD2. CDR3 length equals 16 residues. V lost 5 bases to trimming and J lost 5 bases; unmatched junction nucleotides: 10. In germline, CDR1 is SSHAT, CDR2 FNYEAQ (reference sequence). The CDR3 loop is CASSILGTSGGETQYF. The DNA of the CDR3 is TGTGCCAGCAGCATTCTTGGGACTAGCGGAGGGGAGACCCAGTACTTC.

This chain links TRBV7-2 with TRBJ1-2; D gene ambiguous. Trimming shortened V by 5 bases and J by 6 bases, and 16 bases separated the two germline ends. Germline-derived CDR1 and CDR2 are SGHTA and FQGNSA. This CDR3 region has 14 residues. CDR3 bases: TGTGCCAGCAGCCCCCCGGGAAAATCTAATGGCTACACCTTC. Translated: CASSPPGKSNGYTF.

V usage is TRBV27 and J usage is TRBJ2-7, with a possible D match to TRBD2 (5 bases). V lost 10 bases to trimming and J lost 0 bases, with 19 bases between them. This CDR3 has 15 residues. Germline-derived CDR1 and CDR2 are MNHEY and SMNVEV (reference sequence). The CDR3 region has the DNA TGTGCCACTGGACGGCGGACTCTGAGCTCCTACGAGCAGTACTTC. Translating it yields CATGRRTLSSYEQYF.

This chain connects TRBV19 to TRBJ1-2; D ambiguous. Between the trimmed V and J ends, which lost 1 base and 6 bases, there was a span of 12 bases. This CDR3 comprises 14 residues. Per germline, CDR1 LNHDA and CDR2 SQIVND (reference sequence). CDR3 nucleotides: TGTGCCAGTAGTATAGTGGGCTCGGGGAATGGCTACACCTTC. The encoded protein is CASSIVGSGNGYTF.

This clone was seen a handful of times. The gene calls are TRBV19 and TRBJ1-5, with D perhaps TRBD1 (5 bases). Trimming left V 5 bases short and J 2 bases short, with 13 bases between. CDR3 size: 15 residues. Germline V gives CDR1 LNHDA, CDR2 SQIVND (reference sequence). The CDR3 sequence: CASSAGSLGNQPQHF. The CDR3 coding sequence is TGTGCCAGTAGTGCAGGGTCCCTAGGCAATCAGCCCCAGCATTTT. The full variable domain, rest sourced from reference TRBV19 and TRBJ1-5, is DGGITQSPKYLFRKEGQNVTLSCEQNLNHDAMYWYRQDPGQGLRLIYYSQIVNDFQKGDIAEGYSVSREKKESFPLTVTSAQKNPTAFYLCASSAGSLGNQPQHFGDGTRLSIL.

The V call is TRBV7-9, the J call TRBJ2-1; 7 bases agree with TRBD1. CDR3 length: 14 residues. V dropped 5 bases and J dropped 6; count of bases not matched to a gene: 7. In germline, CDR1 is SEHNR, CDR2 FQNEAQ (reference sequence). In DNA form, the CDR3 reads TGTGCCAGCAGCCCCTTGACAGGGAGCAATGAGCAGTTCTTC. Its protein product is CASSPLTGSNEQFF.

The rearrangement uses TRBV12-3 or TRBV12-4 and TRBJ2-7; 8 bases map to TRBD1. With V trimmed by 5 bases and J by 3 bases, 3 bases remained unmatched. The CDR3 sequence is 13 residues long. This CDR3 is CASSITGGYEQYF. As DNA, the CDR3 is TGTGCCAGCAGTATTACAGGGGGCTACGAGCAGTACTTC.

The V call is TRBV23-1, the J call TRBJ2-1; D may be TRBD1 (6 bases). TRBV23-1 is assigned to the ORF class and has an uncertain function. CDR3 length: 17 amino acids. Trimming took off 7 bases at V and 1 base at J, with 20 bases between the two ends. This chain's CDR3 is CASTKASTGRSYNEQFF. CDR3 in DNA: TGCGCCAGCACAAAGGCCTCTACAGGGCGGTCCTACAATGAGCAGTTCTTC.

The rearrangement uses TRBV6-2 or TRBV6-3 and TRBJ2-7, with 8 nucleotides matching TRBD1. The CDR3 extends over 12 amino acids. CDR1 is MNHEY, CDR2 SVGEGT, per germline. V shed 6 bases and J 9 bases; nucleotides not matched to a gene: 7. The chain's CDR3 is CASSRDRPMQYF. The DNA for the CDR3 is TGTGCCAGCAGCCGGGACAGGCCAATGCAGTACTTC.

This rearrangement joins TRBV24-1 to TRBJ2-1, with D unclear. This CDR3 spans 14 amino acids. Germline CDR1 KGHDR, CDR2 SFDVKD. The CDR3 coding sequence is TGTGTCAAGCATCACCTAGACTCCTACAATGAGCAGTTCTTC. Translated, it gives CVKHHLDSYNEQFF.

The chain has TRBV28 and TRBJ2-7; D gene unclear. The V gene lost 4 bases and the J gene lost 4 bases, with 5 bases spanning the gap. In germline, CDR1 is MDHEN, CDR2 SYDVKM. This CDR3 spans 11 amino acids. CDR3 residues: CASSWRYEQYF. The DNA of the CDR3 is TGTGCCAGCAGTTGGCGGTACGAGCAGTACTTC.

V usage is TRBV11-2 and J usage is TRBJ2-7; 8 bases are shared with TRBD2. Losses at the gene ends were 1 base for V and 6 bases for J; bases not matched to a gene: 8. The CDR3 contains 15 residues. Germline V gives CDR1 SGHAT, CDR2 FQNNGV. CDR3 nucleotides: TGTGCCAGCAGCTTAGCGGGGGGGCAGGGCGTCGAGCAGTACTTC. It encodes CASSLAGGQGVEQYF. The whole variable domain, filled in from reference TRBV11-2 and TRBJ2-7, reads EAGVAQSPRYKIIEKRQSVAFWCNPISGHATLYWYQQILGQGPKLLIQFQNNGVVDDSQLPKDRFSAERLKGVDSTLKIQPAKLEDSAVYLCASSLAGGQGVEQYFGPGTRLTVT.

J is TRBJ2-1 and V is TRBV10-2; 10 bases agree with TRBD2. With V trimmed by 4 bases and J by 6 bases, 6 bases remained unmatched. The CDR3 loop spans 15 amino acids. Germline loops: CDR1 WSHSY, CDR2 SAAADI. The CDR3, as DNA: TGCGCCAGCAGTGGTTCTAGCGGGAGATCCAATGAGCAGTTCTTC. Its protein is CASSGSSGRSNEQFF.

The V gene is TRBV19, the J gene TRBJ1-2, with a weak D call TRBD1 (6 bases). Germline V gives CDR1 LNHDA, CDR2 SQIVND (reference sequence). The CDR3 covers 11 residues. The V end lost 5 bases, the J end lost 8 bases, and 9 bases lay between the germline ends. CDR3 nucleotide sequence: TGTGCCAGTAGTCAGGGGATGGGCTACACCTTC. Encoded protein: CASSQGMGYTF.

This clone has just a few counts. The V and J genes are TRBV10-3 and TRBJ1-6; the D gene is possibly TRBD1 (6 bases). CDR3 length: 16 amino acids. Trimming stripped 0 bases from V and 0 bases from J, with 6 bases between. Germline CDR1 ENHRY, CDR2 SYGVKD. CDR3 DNA sequence: TGTGCCATCAGTGAGTCAGGGGGCTCCTATAATTCACCCCTCCACTTT. It is translated as CAISESGGSYNSPLHF.

V gene TRBV12-3 or TRBV12-4 combines with J gene TRBJ2-4; no clear D. This CDR3 spans 13 amino acids. Trimming stripped 4 bases from V and 8 bases from J, with 12 bases between. The CDR3 DNA reads TGTGCCAGCAGTTGGCCAGGATGGGACATTCAGTACTTC. Residues: CASSWPGWDIQYF.

The chain links TRBV5-4 to TRBJ1-1; D ambiguous. Germline V gene sequence: CDR1 SGHNT, CDR2 YYREEE (reference sequence). CDR3 size: 16 residues. V was cut by 0 bases and J by 1 base, with 13 bases left in between. CDR3 in DNA: TGTGCCAGCAGCTTGGTCACTGGAGGATCGAACACTGAAGCTTTCTTT. This translates into CASSLVTGGSNTEAFF.